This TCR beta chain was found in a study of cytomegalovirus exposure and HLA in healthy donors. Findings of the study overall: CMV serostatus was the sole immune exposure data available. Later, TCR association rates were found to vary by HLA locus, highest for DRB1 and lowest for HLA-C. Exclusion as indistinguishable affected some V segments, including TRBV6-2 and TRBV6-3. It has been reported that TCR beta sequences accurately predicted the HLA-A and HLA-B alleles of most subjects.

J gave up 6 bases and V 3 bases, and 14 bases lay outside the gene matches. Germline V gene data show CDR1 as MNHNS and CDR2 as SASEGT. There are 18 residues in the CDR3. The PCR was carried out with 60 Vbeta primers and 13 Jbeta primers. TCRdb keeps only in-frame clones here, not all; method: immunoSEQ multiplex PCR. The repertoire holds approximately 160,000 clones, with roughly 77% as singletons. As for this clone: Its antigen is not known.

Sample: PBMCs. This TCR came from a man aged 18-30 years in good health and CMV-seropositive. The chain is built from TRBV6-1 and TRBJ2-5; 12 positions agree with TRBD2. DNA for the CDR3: TGTGCCAGCAGTGAGATCGGGGACACTAGCGGGAGGAGGAAGACCCAGTACTTC. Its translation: CASSEIGDTSGRRKTQYF.